This T cell receptor beta chain came from a study of blood T cell repertoires in COVID-19. The wider study: Acute and convalescent COVID-19 samples came from the United States, Italy and Spain. The cDNA or gDNA used as material had been derived from T cells, B-cell-depleted T cells, or PBMCs.

In the authors' methods: Amplification of reference gene primers provided the estimated nucleated cell counts. Only in-frame clones appear in the TCRdb table, and some are missing; sequencing was by immunoSEQ multiplex PCR. Clonal size and the V and J genes are those of that table, whereas D and trimming came from the DNA. The sample includes nearly 35,000 clones, about 78% of them seen just once. The germline V gene has CDR1 GTSNPN and CDR2 SVGIG (reference sequence). The ends were cut back, 0 bases at V and 4 bases at J, with 9 bases in the middle. This CDR3 region has 13 residues. Source material: peripheral blood. The chain carries TRBV30 and TRBJ1-2, with D maybe TRBD1 (6 bases). This clonotype was sampled from a woman in her sixties or seventies with acute or convalescent COVID-19. Here the CDR3 reads CAWSVGQSYGYTF. CDR3 nucleotide sequence: TGTGCCTGGAGTGTAGGACAGTCCTATGGCTACACCTTC.